These T cell receptor beta chains were read from a single sample in a study of cytomegalovirus exposure and HLA in healthy donors. Measured with immunoSEQ multiplex PCR; TCRdb has only the in-frame clones, and not every one. The profile shows over 100,000 clones, less than 95% of them singletons. What was sequenced was PBMCs. Receptor source: a woman between 18 and 30 years old in good health and CMV-seronegative. The CDR3 runs from the conserved cysteine through the conserved F or W. Each record gives: clone size, J gene, D gene, V gene, CDR3 protein, CDR3 DNA. A D gene is named only where the DNA matches it firmly. Size tells how often a clone was seen (once, few, many) or the class of an expanded clone, and some rows leave it out.

clone_size: -; j_call: TRBJ2-2; d_call: TRBD1; v_call: TRBV7-9; cdr3_aa: CASSKTGGSGGELFF; cdr3_nt: TGTGCCAGCAGCAAGACAGGGGGCTCTGGCGGGGAGCTGTTTTTT
clone_size: -; j_call: TRBJ2-7; d_call: TRBD1; v_call: TRBV15; cdr3_aa: CATSRDRVYEQYF; cdr3_nt: TGTGCCACCAGCAGGGACAGGGTCTACGAGCAGTACTTC
clone_size: once; j_call: TRBJ1-2; d_call: -; v_call: TRBV7-9; cdr3_aa: CASSLVGGESRSYGYTF; cdr3_nt: TGTGCCAGCAGCTTAGTAGGCGGGGAGAGTAGAAGCTATGGCTACACCTTC
clone_size: -; j_call: TRBJ2-5; d_call: TRBD2; v_call: TRBV7-9; cdr3_aa: CASSHLAGIGETQYF; cdr3_nt: TGTGCCAGCAGCCATCTAGCGGGGATCGGAGAGACCCAGTACTTC
clone_size: -; j_call: TRBJ2-3; d_call: -; v_call: TRBV2; cdr3_aa: CASSAAQGHRDTQYF; cdr3_nt: TGTGCCAGCAGTGCTGCACAGGGACACCGAGATACGCAGTATTTT
clone_size: -; j_call: TRBJ1-1; d_call: TRBD1; v_call: TRBV13; cdr3_aa: CASSHTTGGRGTEAFF; cdr3_nt: TGTGCCAGCAGTCACACGACAGGGGGAAGGGGCACTGAAGCTTTCTTT
clone_size: once; j_call: TRBJ2-7; d_call: -; v_call: TRBV11-3; cdr3_aa: CASSLAAYEQYF; cdr3_nt: TGTGCCAGCAGCTTAGCCGCCTACGAGCAGTACTTC
clone_size: -; j_call: TRBJ2-4; d_call: -; v_call: TRBV5-8; cdr3_aa: CASSLAQQLAKNIQYF; cdr3_nt: TGTGCCAGCAGCTTGGCCCAACAGTTAGCCAAAAACATTCAGTACTTC
clone_size: -; j_call: TRBJ2-1; d_call: -; v_call: TRBV13; cdr3_aa: CASSLEEGGEQFF; cdr3_nt: TGTGCCAGCAGCTTAGAGGAGGGTGGTGAGCAGTTCTTC
clone_size: -; j_call: TRBJ2-5; d_call: TRBD2; v_call: TRBV10-3; cdr3_aa: CAISGAGVGPGTQYF; cdr3_nt: TGTGCCATCAGTGGGGCGGGAGTCGGTCCGGGGACCCAGTACTTC
clone_size: -; j_call: TRBJ1-2; d_call: TRBD1; v_call: TRBV5-1; cdr3_aa: CASSKGTGGERNYGYTF; cdr3_nt: TGCGCCAGCAGCAAAGGGACAGGGGGCGAAAGAAACTATGGCTACACCTTC
clone_size: -; j_call: TRBJ2-3; d_call: -; v_call: TRBV19; cdr3_aa: CASSIRGTDTQYF; cdr3_nt: TGTGCCAGTAGTATTCGTGGCACAGATACGCAGTATTTT
clone_size: once; j_call: TRBJ2-2; d_call: -; v_call: TRBV6-5; cdr3_aa: CASSYWGVGGRELFF; cdr3_nt: TGTGCCAGCAGTTACTGGGGGGTGGGTGGCCGGGAGCTGTTTTTT
clone_size: -; j_call: TRBJ1-1; d_call: -; v_call: TRBV5-8; cdr3_aa: CASSWGGTVNTEAFF; cdr3_nt: TGTGCCAGCAGCTGGGGGGGGACCGTTAACACTGAAGCTTTCTTT
clone_size: -; j_call: TRBJ2-2; d_call: -; v_call: TRBV19; cdr3_aa: CASGRGSMGTGELFF; cdr3_nt: TGTGCCAGTGGGAGAGGGTCTATGGGCACCGGGGAGCTGTTTTTT
clone_size: -; j_call: TRBJ1-1; d_call: -; v_call: TRBV2; cdr3_aa: CASILGPSGGGQKDTEAFF; cdr3_nt: TGTGCCAGCATCCTAGGTCCATCGGGAGGGGGACAAAAAGACACTGAAGCTTTCTTT
clone_size: -; j_call: TRBJ1-3; d_call: -; v_call: TRBV4-1; cdr3_aa: CASSLGRDYSGNTIYF; cdr3_nt: TGCGCCAGCAGCCTGGGCAGGGATTACTCTGGAAACACCATATATTTT
clone_size: once; j_call: TRBJ1-1; d_call: -; v_call: TRBV4-3; cdr3_aa: CASSQGQGRAFF; cdr3_nt: TGCGCCAGCAGCCAAGGTCAGGGTCGAGCTTTCTTT
clone_size: -; j_call: TRBJ2-7; d_call: -; v_call: TRBV4-3; cdr3_aa: CASSQEVSRGPYEQYF; cdr3_nt: TGCGCCAGCAGCCAAGAAGTATCCAGGGGACCCTACGAGCAGTACTTC
clone_size: -; j_call: TRBJ2-1; d_call: -; v_call: TRBV7-3; cdr3_aa: CASSLEQQAGEQFF; cdr3_nt: TGTGCCAGCAGCTTAGAACAGCAGGCCGGTGAGCAGTTCTTC
clone_size: -; j_call: TRBJ2-7; d_call: -; v_call: TRBV18; cdr3_aa: CASSLSSGHSYEQYF; cdr3_nt: TGTGCCAGCTCACTTTCCAGCGGGCACTCCTACGAGCAGTACTTC
clone_size: -; j_call: TRBJ2-3; d_call: TRBD2; v_call: TRBV4-1; cdr3_aa: CASSQDRVSGRTTDTQYF; cdr3_nt: TGCGCCAGCAGCCAAGACAGGGTTAGCGGGAGGACCACAGATACGCAGTATTTT
clone_size: few; j_call: TRBJ1-6; d_call: -; v_call: TRBV30; cdr3_aa: CAWSDREHSPLHF; cdr3_nt: TGTGCCTGGAGTGACAGGGAGCATTCACCCCTCCACTTT
clone_size: -; j_call: TRBJ1-3; d_call: TRBD1; v_call: TRBV5-1; cdr3_aa: CASSPGGVTGNTIYF; cdr3_nt: TGCGCCAGCAGCCCAGGGGGCGTGACTGGAAACACCATATATTTT
clone_size: once; j_call: TRBJ1-1; d_call: -; v_call: TRBV7-2; cdr3_aa: CASSTQTVITEAFF; cdr3_nt: TGTGCCAGCAGCACCCAGACAGTGATTACTGAAGCTTTCTTT
clone_size: -; j_call: TRBJ2-3; d_call: -; v_call: TRBV11-2; cdr3_aa: CASSYRGLSTDTQYF; cdr3_nt: TGTGCCAGCAGTTACCGAGGCCTTTCCACAGATACGCAGTATTTT
clone_size: -; j_call: TRBJ1-2; d_call: -; v_call: TRBV7-8; cdr3_aa: CASSLESHRYGYTF; cdr3_nt: TGTGCCAGCAGCTTAGAGTCACATCGATACGGCTACACCTTC
clone_size: once; j_call: TRBJ1-2; d_call: -; v_call: TRBV4-2; cdr3_aa: CASSPSGVGGYTF; cdr3_nt: TGTGCCAGCAGCCCATCGGGGGTGGGTGGCTACACCTTC
clone_size: -; j_call: TRBJ2-7; d_call: TRBD2; v_call: TRBV15; cdr3_aa: CATSRDPASGNYEQYF; cdr3_nt: TGTGCCACCAGCAGAGATCCGGCTAGCGGTAACTACGAGCAGTACTTC
clone_size: once; j_call: TRBJ2-3; d_call: -; v_call: TRBV10-3; cdr3_aa: CAIAGASTDTQYF; cdr3_nt: TGTGCCATCGCGGGGGCCAGCACAGATACGCAGTATTTT
clone_size: once; j_call: TRBJ1-4; d_call: -; v_call: TRBV18; cdr3_aa: CASSPFEGGDEKLFF; cdr3_nt: TGTGCCAGCTCACCTTTCGAAGGCGGGGATGAAAAACTGTTTTTT
clone_size: few; j_call: TRBJ1-4; d_call: -; v_call: TRBV27; cdr3_aa: CASSLTDSSNEKLFF; cdr3_nt: TGTGCCAGCAGTTTAACCGACAGCAGTAATGAAAAACTGTTTTTT
clone_size: -; j_call: TRBJ1-5; d_call: -; v_call: TRBV6-6; cdr3_aa: CASSYPPQGSNQPQHF; cdr3_nt: TGTGCCAGCAGTTACCCCCCCCAGGGGAGCAATCAGCCCCAGCATTTT
clone_size: -; j_call: TRBJ1-1; d_call: TRBD1; v_call: TRBV19; cdr3_aa: CASTLDRGTEAFF; cdr3_nt: TGTGCCAGTACCCTGGACAGGGGGACTGAAGCTTTCTTT
clone_size: -; j_call: TRBJ2-7; d_call: -; v_call: TRBV2; cdr3_aa: CASSEVGLTYEQYF; cdr3_nt: TGTGCCAGCAGTGAAGTTGGACTTACCTACGAGCAGTACTTC